The T cell receptor beta chain under discussion was sequenced for a study of CD8+ T cells in alopecia areata. Looking at the study overall: Tofacitinib administration to treated patients was oral, at 5 to 10 mg twice daily. Study outcomes and limitations: Especially in alopecia totalis/universalis, lesional scalp showed greater clonality than normal scalp did.

Treatment in this sample: oral pan-JAK inhibitor, 5-10 mg twice daily. In its sample, this clone was seen a few times. The antigen is undetermined. cDNA reverse transcribed from extracted RNA served as the sequencing template. Only in-frame clones appear in the TCRdb table, and some are missing; sequencing was by immunoSEQ multiplex PCR. The profile shows more than 110,000 clones, 54% of them singletons. V lost 4 bases, J lost 7 bases, and 6 bases stayed unmatched. Germline CDR1 PRHDT, CDR2 FYEKMQ (reference sequence). This CDR3 region has 14 residues. This sequence originates from a human donor with alopecia areata. The specimen comprised CD8+ T cells sorted from blood, sampled at week 4, from a patient treated with tofacitinib. The V gene is TRBV13, the J gene TRBJ1-2; 10 nucleotides agree with TRBD1. The CDR3 sequence: CASSSGTGVPGYTF. CDR3 nucleotide sequence: TGTGCCAGCAGCTCCGGGACAGGGGTGCCTGGCTACACCTTC.